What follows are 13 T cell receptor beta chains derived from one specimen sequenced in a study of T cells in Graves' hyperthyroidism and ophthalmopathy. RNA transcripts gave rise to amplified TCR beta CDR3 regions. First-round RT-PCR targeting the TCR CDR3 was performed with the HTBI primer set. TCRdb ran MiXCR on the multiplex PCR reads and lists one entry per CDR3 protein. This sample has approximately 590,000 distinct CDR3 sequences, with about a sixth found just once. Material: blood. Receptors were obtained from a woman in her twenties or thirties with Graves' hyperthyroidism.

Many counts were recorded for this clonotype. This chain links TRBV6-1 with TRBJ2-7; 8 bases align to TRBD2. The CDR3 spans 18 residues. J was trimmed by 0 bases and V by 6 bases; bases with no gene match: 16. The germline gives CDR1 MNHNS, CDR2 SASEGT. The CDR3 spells CASSSYLSGTSSSYEQYF. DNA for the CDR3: TGTGCCAGCAGCAGCTACCTTAGCGGGACCTCGAGCTCCTACGAGCAGTACTTC.

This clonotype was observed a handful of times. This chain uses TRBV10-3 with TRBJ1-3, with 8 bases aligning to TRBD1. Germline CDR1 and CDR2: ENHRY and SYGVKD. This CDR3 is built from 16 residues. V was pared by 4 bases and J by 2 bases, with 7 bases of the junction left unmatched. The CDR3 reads CAISVPPTGAGNTIYF. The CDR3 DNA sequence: TGTGCCATCAGTGTCCCTCCGACAGGGGCTGGAAACACCATATATTTT.

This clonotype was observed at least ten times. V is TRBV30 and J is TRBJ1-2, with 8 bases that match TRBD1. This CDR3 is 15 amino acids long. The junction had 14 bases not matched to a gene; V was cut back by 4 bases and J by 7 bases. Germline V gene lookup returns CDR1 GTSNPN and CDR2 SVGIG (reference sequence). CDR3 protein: CAWKGHRGKISGYTF. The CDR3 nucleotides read TGTGCCTGGAAAGGGCACAGGGGGAAGATCTCTGGCTACACCTTC.

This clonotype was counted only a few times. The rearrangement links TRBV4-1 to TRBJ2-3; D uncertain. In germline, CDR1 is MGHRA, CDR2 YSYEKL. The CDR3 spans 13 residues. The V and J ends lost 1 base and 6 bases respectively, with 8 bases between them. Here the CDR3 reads CASSQVVEDTQYF. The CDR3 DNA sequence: TGCGCCAGCAGCCAAGTCGTGGAGGATACGCAGTATTTT.

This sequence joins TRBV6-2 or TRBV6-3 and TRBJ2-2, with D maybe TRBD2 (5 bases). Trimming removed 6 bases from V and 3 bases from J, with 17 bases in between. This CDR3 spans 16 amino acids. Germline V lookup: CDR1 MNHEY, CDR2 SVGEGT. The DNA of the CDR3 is TGTGCCAGCAGCCCACTAGGTAATTCGGACACCGGGGAGCTGTTTTTT. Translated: CASSPLGNSDTGELFF.

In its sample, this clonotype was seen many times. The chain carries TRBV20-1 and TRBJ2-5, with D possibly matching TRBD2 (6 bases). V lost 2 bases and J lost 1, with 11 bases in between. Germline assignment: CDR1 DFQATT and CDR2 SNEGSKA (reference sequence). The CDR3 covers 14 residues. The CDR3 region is CSARLGGIQETQYF. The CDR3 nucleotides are TGCAGTGCTAGACTTGGGGGGATCCAAGAGACCCAGTACTTC.

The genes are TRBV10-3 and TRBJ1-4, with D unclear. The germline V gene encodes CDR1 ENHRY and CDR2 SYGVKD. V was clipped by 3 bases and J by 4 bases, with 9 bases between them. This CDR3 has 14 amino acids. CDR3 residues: CAISEGTDNEKLFF. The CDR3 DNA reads TGTGCCATCAGTGAAGGTACAGATAATGAAAAACTGTTTTTT.

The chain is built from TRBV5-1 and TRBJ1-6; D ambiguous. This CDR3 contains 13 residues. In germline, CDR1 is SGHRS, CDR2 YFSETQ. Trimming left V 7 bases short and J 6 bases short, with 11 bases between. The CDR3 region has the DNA TGCGCCAGCCGGGGAGTTCTTAATTCACCCCTCCACTTT. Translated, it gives CASRGVLNSPLHF.

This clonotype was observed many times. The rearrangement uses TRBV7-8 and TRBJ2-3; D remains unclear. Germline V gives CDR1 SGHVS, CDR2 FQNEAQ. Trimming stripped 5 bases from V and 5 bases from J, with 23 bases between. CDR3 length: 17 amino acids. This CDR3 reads CASSPGVSLGSVDTQYF. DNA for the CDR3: TGTGCCAGCAGCCCCGGAGTAAGTCTGGGGTCCGTAGATACGCAGTATTTT.

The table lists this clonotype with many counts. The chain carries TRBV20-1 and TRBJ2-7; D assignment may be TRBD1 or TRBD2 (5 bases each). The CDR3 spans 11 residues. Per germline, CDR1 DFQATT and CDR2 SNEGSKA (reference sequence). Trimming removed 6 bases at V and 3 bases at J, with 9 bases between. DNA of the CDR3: TGCAGTGCCACTGGGGGCTACGAGCAGTACTTC. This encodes CSATGGYEQYF.

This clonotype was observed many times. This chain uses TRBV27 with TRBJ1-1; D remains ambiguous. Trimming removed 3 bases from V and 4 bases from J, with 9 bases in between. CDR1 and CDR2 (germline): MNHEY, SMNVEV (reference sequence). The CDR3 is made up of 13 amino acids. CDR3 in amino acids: CASSFTRSTEAFF. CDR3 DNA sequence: TGTGCCAGCAGTTTTACACGGTCCACTGAAGCTTTCTTT.

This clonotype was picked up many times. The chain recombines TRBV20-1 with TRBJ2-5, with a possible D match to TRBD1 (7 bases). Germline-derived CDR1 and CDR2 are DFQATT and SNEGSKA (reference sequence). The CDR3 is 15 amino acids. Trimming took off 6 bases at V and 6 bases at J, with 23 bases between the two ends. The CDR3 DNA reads TGCAGTGCCGGATCCCAGGGGGGTCTTCCGCAGACCCAGTACTTC. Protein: CSAGSQGGLPQTQYF.

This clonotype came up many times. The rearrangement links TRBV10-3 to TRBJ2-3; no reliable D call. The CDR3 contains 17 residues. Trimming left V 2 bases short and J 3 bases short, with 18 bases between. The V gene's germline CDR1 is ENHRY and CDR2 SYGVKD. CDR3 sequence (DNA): TGTGCCATCAGTGAGGCGGATATACGCTTACTAACAGATACGCAGTATTTT. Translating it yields CAISEADIRLLTDTQYF.